A selection of T cell receptor beta chains follows, all from one sample in a study of early T cells in non-severe SARS-CoV-2 infection. Via MiXCR, TCRdb re-called the 5' RACE reads, giving one row per CDR3 protein. Here the sample spans about 22,000 distinct CDR3 sequences, 3.6% being singletons. Input material: whole blood. The receptors here all came from an adult who was a healthcare worker with PCR-confirmed SARS-CoV-2 infection or an uninfected control (not recorded which). CDR3s leave out the opening cysteine and the closing phenylalanine or tryptophan. A D gene is named only where the DNA matches it firmly. Only part of the rows carry a size: once, few, many, or a class if the clone is expanded.

>TRBV11-3|TRBD2|many|TRBJ2-7
ASGTNSYEQY
>TRBV9|TRBD2|many|TRBJ2-3
ASSTGGAGTDTQY
>TRBV5-1|TRBD1|many|TRBJ1-6
ASTRQGADNSPLH
>TRBV10-2|-|many|TRBJ1-1
ASSGARTEAF
>TRBV7-9|TRBD2|many|TRBJ2-7
ASSSWTSGTYEQY
>TRBV6-4|-|large|TRBJ2-1
ASSEGLHSYNEQF
>TRBV6-5|TRBD2|many|TRBJ2-1
ASSSGLAVYNEQF
>TRBV12-3/TRBV12-4|-|-|TRBJ1-5
ASRTQGPQH
>TRBV28|TRBD1|few|TRBJ2-6
ATGGEGPTGANVLT
>TRBV2|TRBD1|many|TRBJ1-5
ASRGGTGGDNQPQH
>TRBV20-1|-|-|TRBJ2-7
SALRRPSSYEQY
>TRBV7-6|-|many|TRBJ2-1
ASSLGIDEQF
>TRBV19|-|many|TRBJ1-5
ASSVTRHQPQH
>TRBV6-2/TRBV6-3|-|many|TRBJ1-6
ASSPGSLNSPLH
>TRBV25-1|TRBD1|-|TRBJ2-3
ASSDWTGASTDTQY
>TRBV7-2|TRBD1|medium-sized|TRBJ2-6
ASSPTGGSGANVLT
>TRBV27|-|-|TRBJ2-7
ATLSWVTPYEQY
>TRBV24-1|TRBD1|-|TRBJ1-4
ATSDAGGGGNEKLF
>TRBV12-3/TRBV12-4|TRBD1|many|TRBJ2-3
ATLRDRGTDTQY
>TRBV12-3/TRBV12-4|-|-|TRBJ2-1
ASTSSGYYNEQF
>TRBV24-1|TRBD1|few|TRBJ2-6
ATSDSPGQGKTGANVLT
>TRBV20-1|-|many|TRBJ2-1
SARSPLLVYNEQF
>TRBV29-1|TRBD1|many|TRBJ2-5
SVDKNRGETQY
>TRBV28|TRBD1|medium-sized|TRBJ1-1
ASSLGTVVWKNTEAF
>TRBV5-1|-|many|TRBJ2-6
ASSFMAGAPRGANVLT
>TRBV28|-|many|TRBJ1-1
ASSPPGGTEAF
>TRBV7-8|-|few|TRBJ1-6
ASSRGAYNSPLH
>TRBV12-3/TRBV12-4|-|few|TRBJ1-1
ASSPRQTNTEAF
>TRBV7-2|-|many|TRBJ2-7
ASSPFSSEQY
>TRBV15|-|few|TRBJ2-2
ATSRPGSGQNTGELF
>TRBV6-1|-|-|TRBJ2-7
ASSHREVHEQY
>TRBV20-1|-|many|TRBJ2-7
SARGGAVYEQY
>TRBV6-1|-|many|TRBJ2-1
ASSPRASINEQF
>TRBV12-3/TRBV12-4|-|medium-sized|TRBJ2-1
ASCLKTGMDEQF
>TRBV6-6|-|-|TRBJ1-2
ASSSDGFYGYT
>TRBV5-1|-|many|TRBJ1-5
ASSSGTDSNQPQH
>TRBV29-1|-|many|TRBJ2-3
SVLTTGDTQY
>TRBV11-3|-|many|TRBJ2-1
ASSEGQTYNEQF
>TRBV9|-|many|TRBJ2-1
ASSTTGTREQF
>TRBV30|TRBD1|many|TRBJ1-6
AWMMGQEYNSPLH
>TRBV9|-|many|TRBJ2-7
ASSPPHGRPYEQY
>TRBV12-3/TRBV12-4|TRBD1|many|TRBJ1-1
ASSLLAGGTEAF
>TRBV18|-|medium-sized|TRBJ1-1
ASSKQGTNTEAF
>TRBV28|TRBD1|many|TRBJ2-7
ASSLGQYEQY
>TRBV6-2/TRBV6-3|TRBD2|many|TRBJ2-7
ASSYSRLAGSYEQY